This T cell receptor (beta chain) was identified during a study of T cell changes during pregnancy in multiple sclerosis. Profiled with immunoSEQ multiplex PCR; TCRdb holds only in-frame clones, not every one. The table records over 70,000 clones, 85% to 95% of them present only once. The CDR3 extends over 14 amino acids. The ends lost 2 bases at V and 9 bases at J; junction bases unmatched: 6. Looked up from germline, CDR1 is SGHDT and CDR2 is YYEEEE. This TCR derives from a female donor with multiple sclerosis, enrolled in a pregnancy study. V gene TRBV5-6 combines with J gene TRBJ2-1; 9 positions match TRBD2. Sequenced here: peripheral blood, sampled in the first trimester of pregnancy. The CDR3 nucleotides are TGTGCCAGCAGCTTAGTGGGACTAGCTAGTGAGCAGTTCTTC. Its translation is CASSLVGLASEQFF.